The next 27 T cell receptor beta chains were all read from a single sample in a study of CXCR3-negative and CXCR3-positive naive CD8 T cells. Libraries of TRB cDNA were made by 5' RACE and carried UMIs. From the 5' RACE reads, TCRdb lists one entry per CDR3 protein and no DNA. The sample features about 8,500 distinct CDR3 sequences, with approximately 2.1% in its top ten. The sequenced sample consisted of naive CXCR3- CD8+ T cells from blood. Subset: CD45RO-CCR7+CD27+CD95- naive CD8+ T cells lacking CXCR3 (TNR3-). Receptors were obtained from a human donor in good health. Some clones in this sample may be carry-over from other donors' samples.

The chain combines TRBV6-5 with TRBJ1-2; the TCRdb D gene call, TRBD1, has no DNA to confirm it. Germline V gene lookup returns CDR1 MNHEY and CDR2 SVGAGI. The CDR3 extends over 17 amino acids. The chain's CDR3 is CASSYSPGTGLHYGYTF.

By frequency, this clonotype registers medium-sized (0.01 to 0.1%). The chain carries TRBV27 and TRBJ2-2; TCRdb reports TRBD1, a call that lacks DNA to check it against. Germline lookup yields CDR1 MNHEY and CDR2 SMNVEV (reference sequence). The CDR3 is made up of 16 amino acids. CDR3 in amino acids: CASSLLRAGGTGELFF.

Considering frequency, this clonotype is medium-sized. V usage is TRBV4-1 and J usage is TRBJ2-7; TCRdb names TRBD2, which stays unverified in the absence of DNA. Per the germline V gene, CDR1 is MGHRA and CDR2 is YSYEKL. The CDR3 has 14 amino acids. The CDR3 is CASSQTSVSYEQYF.

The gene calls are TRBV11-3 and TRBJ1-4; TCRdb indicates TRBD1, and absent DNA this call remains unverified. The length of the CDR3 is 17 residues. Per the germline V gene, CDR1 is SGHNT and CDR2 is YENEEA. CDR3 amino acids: CASSLTAPRAANEKLFF.

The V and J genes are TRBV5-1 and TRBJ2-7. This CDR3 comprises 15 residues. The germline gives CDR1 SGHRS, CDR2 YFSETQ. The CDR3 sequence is CASSLSSDGSYEQYF.

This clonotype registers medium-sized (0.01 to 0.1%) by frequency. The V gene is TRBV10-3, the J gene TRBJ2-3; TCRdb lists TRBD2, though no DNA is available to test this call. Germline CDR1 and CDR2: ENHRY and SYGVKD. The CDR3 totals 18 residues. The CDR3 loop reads CAISESTGTSGSTDTQYF.

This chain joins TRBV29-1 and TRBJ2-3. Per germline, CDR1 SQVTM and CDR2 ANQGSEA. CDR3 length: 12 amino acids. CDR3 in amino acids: CSVLRNEDTQYF.

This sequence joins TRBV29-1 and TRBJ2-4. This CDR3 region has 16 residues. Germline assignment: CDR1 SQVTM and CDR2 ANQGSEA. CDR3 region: CSVEDIVTGAKNIQYF.

CDR3 residues: CASTGGSETQYF. The chain couples TRBV6-6 to TRBJ2-5; TCRdb calls TRBD2, which cannot be checked without DNA. Germline CDR1 and CDR2: MNHNY and SVGAGI (reference sequence). CDR3 size: 12 residues.

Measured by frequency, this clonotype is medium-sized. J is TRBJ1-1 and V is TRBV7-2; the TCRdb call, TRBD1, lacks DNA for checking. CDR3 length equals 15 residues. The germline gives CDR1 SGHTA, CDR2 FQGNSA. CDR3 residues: CASSPLQGSGTEAFF.

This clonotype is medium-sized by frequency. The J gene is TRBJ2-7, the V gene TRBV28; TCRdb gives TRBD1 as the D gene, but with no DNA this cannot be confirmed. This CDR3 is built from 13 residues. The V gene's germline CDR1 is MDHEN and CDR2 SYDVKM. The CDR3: CASSLSFRDEQYF.

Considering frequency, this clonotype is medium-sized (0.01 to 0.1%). The CDR3 spells CASSAYSGRAITDTQYF. The chain joins TRBV7-8 to TRBJ2-3; TCRdb designates TRBD2, a call that cannot be tested without DNA. The CDR3 extends over 17 amino acids. The germline V gene encodes CDR1 SGHVS and CDR2 FQNEAQ.

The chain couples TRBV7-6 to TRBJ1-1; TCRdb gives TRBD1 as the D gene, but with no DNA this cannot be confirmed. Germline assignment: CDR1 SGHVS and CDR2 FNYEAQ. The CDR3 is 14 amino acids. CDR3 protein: CASSPGRTNTEAFF.

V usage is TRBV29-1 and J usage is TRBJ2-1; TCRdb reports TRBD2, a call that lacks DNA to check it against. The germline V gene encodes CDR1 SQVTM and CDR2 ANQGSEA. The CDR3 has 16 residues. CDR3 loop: CSVEGTSGSSYNEQFF.

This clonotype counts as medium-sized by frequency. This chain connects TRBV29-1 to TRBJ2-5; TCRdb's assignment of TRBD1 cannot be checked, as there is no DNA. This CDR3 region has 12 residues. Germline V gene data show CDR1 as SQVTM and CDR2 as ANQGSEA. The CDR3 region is CSGRADQETQYF.

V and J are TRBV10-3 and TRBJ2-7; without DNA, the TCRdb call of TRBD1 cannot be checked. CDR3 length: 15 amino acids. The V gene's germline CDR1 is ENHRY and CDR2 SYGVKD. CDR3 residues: CAISDGTGTPYEQYF.

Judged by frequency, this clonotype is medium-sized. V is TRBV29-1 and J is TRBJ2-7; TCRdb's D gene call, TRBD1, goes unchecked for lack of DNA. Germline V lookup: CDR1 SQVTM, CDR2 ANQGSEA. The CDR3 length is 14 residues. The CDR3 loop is CSVENPDNSYEQYF.

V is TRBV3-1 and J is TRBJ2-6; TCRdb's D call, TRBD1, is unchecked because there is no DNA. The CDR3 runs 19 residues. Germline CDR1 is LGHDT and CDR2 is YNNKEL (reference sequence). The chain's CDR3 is CASSQEYETGASGANVLTF.

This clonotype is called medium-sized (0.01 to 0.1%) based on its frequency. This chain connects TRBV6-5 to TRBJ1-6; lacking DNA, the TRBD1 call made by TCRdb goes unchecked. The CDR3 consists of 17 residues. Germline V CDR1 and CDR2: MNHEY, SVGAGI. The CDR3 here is CASSYGTGGSYNSPLHF.

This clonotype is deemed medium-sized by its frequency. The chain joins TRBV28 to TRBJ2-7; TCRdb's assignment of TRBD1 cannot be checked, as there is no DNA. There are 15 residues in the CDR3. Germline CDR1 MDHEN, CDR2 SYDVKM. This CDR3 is CASSTDREPSYEQYF.

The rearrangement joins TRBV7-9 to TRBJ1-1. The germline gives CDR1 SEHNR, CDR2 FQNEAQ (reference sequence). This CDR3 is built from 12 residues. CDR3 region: CASSFGNTEAFF. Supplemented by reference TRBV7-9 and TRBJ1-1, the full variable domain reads DTGVSQNPRHKITKRGQNVTFRCDPISEHNRLYWYRQTLGQGPEFLTYFQNEAQLEKSRLLSDRFSAERPKGSFSTLEIQRTEQGDSAMYLCASSFGNTEAFFGQGTRLTVV.

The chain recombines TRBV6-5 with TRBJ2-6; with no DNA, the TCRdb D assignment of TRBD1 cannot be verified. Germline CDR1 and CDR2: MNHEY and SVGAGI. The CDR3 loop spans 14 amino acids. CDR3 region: CASTAGAGANVLTF.

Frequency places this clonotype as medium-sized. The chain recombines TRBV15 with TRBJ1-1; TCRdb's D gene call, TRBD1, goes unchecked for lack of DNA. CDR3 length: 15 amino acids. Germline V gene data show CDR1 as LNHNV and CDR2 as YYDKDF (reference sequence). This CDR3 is CATALYRDMNTEAFF.

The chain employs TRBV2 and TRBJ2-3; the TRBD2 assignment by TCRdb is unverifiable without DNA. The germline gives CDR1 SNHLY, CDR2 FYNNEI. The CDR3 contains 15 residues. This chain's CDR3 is CASSRLAGATDTQYF.

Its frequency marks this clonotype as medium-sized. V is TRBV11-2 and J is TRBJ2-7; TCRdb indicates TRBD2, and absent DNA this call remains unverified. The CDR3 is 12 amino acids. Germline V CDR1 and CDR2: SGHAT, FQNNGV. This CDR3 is CASSPPSYEQYF.

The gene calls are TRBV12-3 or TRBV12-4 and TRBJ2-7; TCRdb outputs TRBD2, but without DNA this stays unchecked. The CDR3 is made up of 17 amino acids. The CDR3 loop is CASSLSSRTAWSDEQYF.

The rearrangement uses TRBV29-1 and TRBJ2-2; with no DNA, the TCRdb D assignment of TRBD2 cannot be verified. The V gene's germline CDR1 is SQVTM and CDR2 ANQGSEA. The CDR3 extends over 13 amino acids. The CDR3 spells CSVEGGLDGELFF.